This T cell receptor (beta chain) is from a study of T cells in Graves' hyperthyroidism and ophthalmopathy. Enrolled ophthalmopathy patients presented with a Clinical Activity Score of at least 3, a NOSPECS grade of at least 4, and disease duration under 3 months. It was RNA transcripts that yielded the amplified TCR beta CDR3 regions. The HTBI set primed first-round TCR CDR3 RT-PCR. TCRdb used MiXCR to reprocess the multiplex PCR reads, holding one entry per CDR3 protein. The table records about 520,000 distinct CDR3 sequences, less than 25% of them present only once. Ten or more counts support this clonotype. The CDR3 is 14 amino acids. Germline lookup yields CDR1 MNHEY and CDR2 SVGEGT. With V trimmed by 2 bases and J by 4 bases, 5 bases remained unmatched.

Sequencing used blood. The TCR sequence derives from a woman aged 25 to 39 with Graves' ophthalmopathy. The rearrangement uses TRBV6-2 or TRBV6-3 and TRBJ2-7; 7 bases align to TRBD1. CDR3 coding DNA: TGTGCCAGCAGTTACCGGGGACAGAAATACGAGCAGTACTTC. As protein: CASSYRGQKYEQYF.